These T cell receptor beta chains were read from a single sample in a study of cytomegalovirus exposure and HLA in healthy donors. Data came from immunoSEQ multiplex PCR; TCRdb stores just in-frame clones and leaves some out. Its clone listing holds about 72,000 clones. Specimen: PBMCs. Source of these receptors: a middle-aged man in good health and CMV-seropositive. Both conserved end residues are part of each CDR3. A D gene is named only where the DNA matches it firmly.

D gene	V gene	J gene	CDR3 DNA	CDR3 protein
-	TRBV5-6	TRBJ2-4	TGTGCCAGCAGCTTAGGGGGTATGGATGGCAAAAACATTCAGTACTTC	CASSLGGMDGKNIQYF
-	TRBV28	TRBJ1-1	TGTGCCAGCAGTTGGGGGGGAGTTTTAACTGAAGCTTTCTTT	CASSWGGVLTEAFF
TRBD2	TRBV2	TRBJ2-4	TGTGCCAGCAGTGGGACTAGTGCCAAAAACATTCAGTACTTC	CASSGTSAKNIQYF
-	TRBV5-3	TRBJ1-1	TGTGCCAGAAGCTTGGCCGGGGGGAGGGATGACACTGAAGCTTTCTTT	CARSLAGGRDDTEAFF
-	TRBV18	TRBJ1-3	TGTGCCAGCTCACCAATCCAGGCCAGCTCTGGAAACACCATATATTTT	CASSPIQASSGNTIYF
-	TRBV2	TRBJ1-2	TGTGCCAGCAGGGGCCCAGGGCGCTATGGCTACACCTTC	CASRGPGRYGYTF
-	TRBV6-4	TRBJ2-6	TGTGCCAGCAGCGCAGAGGGAGGAGCTGGGGCCAACGTCCTGACTTTC	CASSAEGGAGANVLTF
-	TRBV7-2	TRBJ2-7	TGTGCCAGCAGCTTGAGTAGTCAGGGGAGCTACGAGCAGTACTTC	CASSLSSQGSYEQYF
-	TRBV11-2	TRBJ2-7	TGTGCCAGCAGCTTAGATGGGGGACACCTATACTACGAGCAGTACTTC	CASSLDGGHLYYEQYF
TRBD1	TRBV5-4	TRBJ2-2	TGTGCCAGCAGTCCGGACAGGGGGAGGATTCCCGGGGAGCTGTTTTTT	CASSPDRGRIPGELFF
TRBD1	TRBV19	TRBJ2-6	TGTGCCAGTAGTATAAAGGGGGCTGAGGGGGCCAACGTCCTGACTTTC	CASSIKGAEGANVLTF
TRBD1	TRBV15	TRBJ1-2	TGTGCCACCAGCCTGGACAGGGAAAGTGGCTACACCTTC	CATSLDRESGYTF
-	TRBV7-9	TRBJ1-1	TGTGCCAGCAGCCCCGCGGGGAGGAAGGGCACTGAAGCTTTCTTT	CASSPAGRKGTEAFF
-	TRBV23-1	TRBJ1-3	TGCGCCAGCCCTTTTTTTTGCCGGAACACCATATATTTT	CASPFFCRNTIYF
-	TRBV7-9	TRBJ1-2	TGTGCCAGCAGCTTACAGGGTGGTAACTATGGCTACACCTTC	CASSLQGGNYGYTF
-	TRBV6-1	TRBJ1-5	TGTGCCAGCAGAGCAGGGACAAATCAGCCCCAGCATTTT	CASRAGTNQPQHF
-	TRBV5-1	TRBJ1-5	TGCGCCAGCAGTCCAGGGGCGAGCAATCAGCCCCAGCATTTT	CASSPGASNQPQHF
TRBD2	TRBV9	TRBJ2-1	TGTGCCAGCAGCGGCGCCCAGATAGCGGGAGAGGGGAATGAGCAGTTCTTC	CASSGAQIAGEGNEQFF
-	TRBV2	TRBJ1-1	TGTGCCAGCAGGCTTCACGTACAGGGACGGGCTTTCTTT	CASRLHVQGRAFF
-	TRBV5-1	TRBJ2-5	TGCGCCAGCAGCTCCCAACCCGCGGGGACTGAAGAGACCCAGTACTTC	CASSSQPAGTEETQYF
-	TRBV6-1	TRBJ1-3	TGTGCCAGCAGTGAAGGTTCCAGCTCTGGAAACACCATATATTTT	CASSEGSSSGNTIYF
-	TRBV7-2	TRBJ1-4	TGTGCCAGCAGCTTAGTAGACAACGAAAAACTGTTTTTT	CASSLVDNEKLFF
TRBD1	TRBV5-8	TRBJ1-1	TGTGCCAGCAGCCGGACAGGGGCCGGCACTGAAGCTTTCTTT	CASSRTGAGTEAFF
-	TRBV6-5	TRBJ1-1	TGTGCCAGCAGTTACTCGACCACAGGGACCGCTGAAGCTTTCTTT	CASSYSTTGTAEAFF
-	TRBV5-4	TRBJ1-2	TGTGCCAGCAGCTTGGCCGGGGCTAACTATGGCTACACCTTC	CASSLAGANYGYTF
TRBD2	TRBV6-5	TRBJ2-5	TGTGCCAGCAGTCGACTAGCGGGGTTCCAAGAGACCCAGTACTTC	CASSRLAGFQETQYF
TRBD1	TRBV6-6	TRBJ1-5	TGTGCCAGCAGCCGGACAGGGGATCAGCCCCAGCATTTT	CASSRTGDQPQHF
TRBD2	TRBV6-1	TRBJ2-7	TGTGCTAGCAGTCCGGATGGACTAGCGGCCTACGAGCGGTACTTC	CASSPDGLAAYERYF
-	TRBV5-4	TRBJ2-7	TGTGCCAGCACTCCAACCGGGACAAAGGGAAGGTTC	CASTPTGTKGRF
-	TRBV9	TRBJ1-2	TGTGCCAGCAGCGCCGACTATGGCTACACCTTC	CASSADYGYTF
TRBD1	TRBV18	TRBJ2-1	TGTGCCAGCTCACCACCGGGGACAGGGGTGGGCTACAATGAGCAGTTCTTC	CASSPPGTGVGYNEQFF
-	TRBV19	TRBJ1-6	TGTGCCAGTCAATGGACAGTCAATTCACCCCTCCACTTT	CASQWTVNSPLHF
-	TRBV28	TRBJ2-7	TGTGCCAGCAGTTCCCATGGACAGTGGGCCGCGCAGTACTTC	CASSSHGQWAAQYF
TRBD2	TRBV9	TRBJ2-3	TGTGCCAGCAGCGTTAGCGGGGGGCTTCCTGATACGCAGTATTTT	CASSVSGGLPDTQYF
TRBD1	TRBV5-1	TRBJ2-7	TGCGCCAGCAGCCCACCCGGGACAGGGTACGAGCAGTACTTC	CASSPPGTGYEQYF
TRBD1	TRBV6-5	TRBJ1-3	TGTGCCAGCAGTCTGACAGGGAGAAACACCATATATTTT	CASSLTGRNTIYF
TRBD2	TRBV14	TRBJ2-1	TGTGCCAGCAGCCAAGATTGGGAGGGTACTGAGCAGTTCTTC	CASSQDWEGTEQFF
-	TRBV5-6	TRBJ1-6	TGTGCCAGCAGCTTGGGACCCAGGGCGATCGGGTCACCCCTCCACTTT	CASSLGPRAIGSPLHF
-	TRBV5-6	TRBJ1-2	TGTGCCAGCACCTTCACCAGTACTAACTATGGCTACACCTTC	CASTFTSTNYGYTF
TRBD1	TRBV18	TRBJ1-1	TGTGCCAGCTCACCATCGGGTGGGGGAAGGGACAGCTTAGTTGAAGCTTTCTTT	CASSPSGGGRDSLVEAFF
-	TRBV4-2	TRBJ2-1	TGTGCCAGCAGCCAAGTGGCAGGCAATGAGCAGTTCTTC	CASSQVAGNEQFF
-	TRBV9	TRBJ2-3	TGTGCCAGCAGCCTTGTACTCTCTAGCTCACGCACAGATACGCAGTATTTT	CASSLVLSSSRTDTQYF
TRBD1	TRBV6-5	TRBJ1-2	TGTGCCAGCAGCCTACACGACAGGGGAGTGGATGGCTACACCTTC	CASSLHDRGVDGYTF
-	TRBV5-1	TRBJ2-1	TGCGCCAGCAGCTTGGAGTCAGGGCCTTACAATGAGCAGTTCTTC	CASSLESGPYNEQFF
TRBD2	TRBV6-5	TRBJ2-1	TGTGCCAGCAGTTACGTCCGGGGGGGCCGTATTGAGCAGTTCTTC	CASSYVRGGRIEQFF
-	TRBV7-3	TRBJ1-1	TGTGCCAGCAGCTTAAATGAAGCCGGTGAAGCTTTCTTT	CASSLNEAGEAFF
TRBD1	TRBV14	TRBJ1-6	TGTGCCAGCAGCCAAGAAAGACAGGGGCGTTCACCCCTCCACTTT	CASSQERQGRSPLHF
-	TRBV6-6	TRBJ1-5	TGTGCCAGCAGGTCCCTGGCCGGCAATCAGCCCCAGCATTTT	CASRSLAGNQPQHF
-	TRBV27	TRBJ1-1	TGTGCCAGCAGTTTATACGGGGACACTGAAGCTTTCTTT	CASSLYGDTEAFF
-	TRBV30	TRBJ1-1	TGTGCCTGGAGTAAGGAGGGGAACACTGAAGCTTTCTTT	CAWSKEGNTEAFF
TRBD1	TRBV19	TRBJ2-1	TGTGCCACCAAGACAGGGGGCGGGAATGAGCAGTTCTTC	CATKTGGGNEQFF
-	TRBV7-8	TRBJ1-2	TGTGCCAGCAGCCGAGACCCAGGGGAATCCTATGGCTACACCTTC	CASSRDPGESYGYTF
TRBD1	TRBV2	TRBJ1-1	TGTGCCAGCAGTGCCGGGACAGGGGGCGCAGGAGCTTTCTTT	CASSAGTGGAGAFF
-	TRBV7-9	TRBJ2-2	TGTGCCAGCAGCCGGGACACCGGGGAGCTGTTTTTT	CASSRDTGELFF
-	TRBV30	TRBJ1-2	TGTGCCTGGAACAACCAGATGGGACTGTCGGTCCACACCTTC	CAWNNQMGLSVHTF
-	TRBV5-4	TRBJ1-2	TGTGCCAGCAGCTGGGGGACACAAAACTATGGCTACACCTTC	CASSWGTQNYGYTF
TRBD1	TRBV10-1	TRBJ1-1	TGCGCCAGCAGCCTGGACAGGGTGAACACTGAAGCTTTCTTT	CASSLDRVNTEAFF
TRBD1	TRBV5-1	TRBJ2-7	TGCGCCAGCAGCGTAACGACAGGGGCCTACGAGCAGTACTTC	CASSVTTGAYEQYF
-	TRBV11-2	TRBJ2-2	TGTGCCAGCAGCTTAGCCAGGGTCACCGGGGAGCTGTTTTTT	CASSLARVTGELFF
TRBD1	TRBV25-1	TRBJ2-3	TGTGCCAGCAGTGGATGGACAGGGGGTTCACCAGATACGCAGTATTTT	CASSGWTGGSPDTQYF